This note documents a single T cell receptor beta chain sequence. Its antigen is still unknown. PCR or immunohistochemistry showed mismatch repair deficiency in every enrolled patient. Sequenced by immunoSEQ multiplex PCR; TCRdb stores in-frame clones only, minus some. The profile shows tens of thousands of clones, about four fifths of them singletons. The data stem from a study of PD-1 blockade in mismatch repair-deficient tumors. General study points: After pembrolizumab, tumor-resident clones rose rapidly, then generally contracted before radiologic responses.

V was cut by 8 bases and J by 4 bases, with 9 bases left in between. The CDR3 extends over 13 amino acids. The V gene's germline CDR1 is MNHEY and CDR2 SMNVEV (reference sequence). The TCR was taken from an adult with mismatch repair-deficient cancer. The chain has TRBV27 and TRBJ2-6; no definite D call. This specimen consisted of PBMCs, obtained before pembrolizumab treatment. In nucleotides, the CDR3 is TGTGCCAGCCGCAACTCAGGGGCCAACGTCCTGACTTTC. It encodes CASRNSGANVLTF.